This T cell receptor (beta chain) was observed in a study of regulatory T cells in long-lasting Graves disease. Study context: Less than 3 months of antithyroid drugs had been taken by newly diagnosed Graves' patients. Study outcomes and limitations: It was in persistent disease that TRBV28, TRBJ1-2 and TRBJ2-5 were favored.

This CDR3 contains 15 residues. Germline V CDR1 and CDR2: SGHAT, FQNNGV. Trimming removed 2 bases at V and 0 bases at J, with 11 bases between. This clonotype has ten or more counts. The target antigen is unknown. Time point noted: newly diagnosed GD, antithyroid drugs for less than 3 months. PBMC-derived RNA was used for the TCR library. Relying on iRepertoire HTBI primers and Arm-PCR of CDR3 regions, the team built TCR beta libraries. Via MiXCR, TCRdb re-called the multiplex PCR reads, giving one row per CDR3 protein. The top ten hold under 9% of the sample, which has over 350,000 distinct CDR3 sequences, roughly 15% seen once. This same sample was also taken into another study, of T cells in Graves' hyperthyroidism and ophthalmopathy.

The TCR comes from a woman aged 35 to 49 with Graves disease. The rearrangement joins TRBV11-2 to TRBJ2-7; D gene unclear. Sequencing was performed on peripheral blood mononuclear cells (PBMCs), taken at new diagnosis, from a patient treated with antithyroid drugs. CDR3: CASSLSRPPSYEQYF. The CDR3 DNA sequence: TGTGCCAGCAGCTTATCTAGGCCTCCCTCCTACGAGCAGTACTTC. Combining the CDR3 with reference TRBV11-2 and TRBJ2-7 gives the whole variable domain EAGVAQSPRYKIIEKRQSVAFWCNPISGHATLYWYQQILGQGPKLLIQFQNNGVVDDSQLPKDRFSAERLKGVDSTLKIQPAKLEDSAVYLCASSLSRPPSYEQYFGPGTRLTVT.